This T cell receptor beta chain was profiled in a study of shared clonotypes between healthy human individuals. Whole-study context: Samples came from a couple of female and three male donors aged 18 to 49.

The method was immunoSEQ multiplex PCR; TCRdb's version includes in-frame clones alone and lacks a portion of them. The repertoire holds 800,000 to 1,200,000 clones, with approximately 80% as singletons. The CDR3 loop spans 13 amino acids. V was cut by 1 base and J by 6 bases, with 10 bases left in between. Germline loops: CDR1 MGHDK, CDR2 SYGVNS. The J gene is TRBJ2-7, the V gene TRBV25-1, with D possibly being TRBD1 (6 bases). This clonotype was obtained from a man aged 18 to 30 in good health. Some clones in this sample may be carry-over from other donors' samples. What was sequenced was memory CD4+ T cells from PBMCs. Sample subset: CD45RA-negative fraction. Here the CDR3 reads CASSEFGRGEQYF. Here the CDR3 DNA reads TGTGCCAGCAGTGAATTCGGCAGGGGCGAGCAGTACTTC.